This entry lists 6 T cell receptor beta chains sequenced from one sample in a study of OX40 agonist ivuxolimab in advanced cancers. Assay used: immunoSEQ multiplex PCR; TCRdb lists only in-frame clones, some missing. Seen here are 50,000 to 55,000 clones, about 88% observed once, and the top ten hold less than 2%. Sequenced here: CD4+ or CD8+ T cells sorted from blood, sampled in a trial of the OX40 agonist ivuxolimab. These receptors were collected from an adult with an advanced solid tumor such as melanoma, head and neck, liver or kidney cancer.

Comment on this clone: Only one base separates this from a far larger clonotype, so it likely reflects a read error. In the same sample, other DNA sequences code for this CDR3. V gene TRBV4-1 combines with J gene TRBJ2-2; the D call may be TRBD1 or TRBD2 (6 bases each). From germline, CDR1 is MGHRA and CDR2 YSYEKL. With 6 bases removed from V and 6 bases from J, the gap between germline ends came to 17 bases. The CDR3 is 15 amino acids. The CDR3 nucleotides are TGCGCCAGCAGTCTCGGGGGCTCTAATGCCGGGGAGCTGTTTTTT. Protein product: CASSLGGSNAGELFF.

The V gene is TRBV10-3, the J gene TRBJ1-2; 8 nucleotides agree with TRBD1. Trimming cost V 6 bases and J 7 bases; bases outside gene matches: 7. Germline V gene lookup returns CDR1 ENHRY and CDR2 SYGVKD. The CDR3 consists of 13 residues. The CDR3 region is CAISPDRVSGYTF. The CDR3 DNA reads TGTGCCATCAGCCCGGACAGGGTGAGTGGCTACACCTTC.

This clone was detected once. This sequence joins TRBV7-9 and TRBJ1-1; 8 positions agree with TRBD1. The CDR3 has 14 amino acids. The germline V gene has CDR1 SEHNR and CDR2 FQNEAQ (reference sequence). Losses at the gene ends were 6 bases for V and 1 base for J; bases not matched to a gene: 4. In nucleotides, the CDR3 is TGTGCCAGCAGGAGACAGGGGACGAACACTGAAGCTTTCTTT. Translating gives CASRRQGTNTEAFF.

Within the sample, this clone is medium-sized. The CDR3 DNA follows: TGTGCCAGCACAGAAGGGAGCAATCAGCCCCAGCATTTT. As protein: CASTEGSNQPQHF. This chain uses TRBV2 with TRBJ1-5; D unresolved. This CDR3 spans 13 amino acids. Germline CDR1 SNHLY, CDR2 FYNNEI. The ends were cut back, 7 bases at V and 1 base at J, with 8 bases in the middle.

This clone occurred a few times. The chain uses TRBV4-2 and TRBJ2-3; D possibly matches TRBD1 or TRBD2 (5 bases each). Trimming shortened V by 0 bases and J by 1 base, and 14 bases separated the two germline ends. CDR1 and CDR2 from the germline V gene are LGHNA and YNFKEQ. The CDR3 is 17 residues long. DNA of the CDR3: TGTGCCAGCAGCCAAGATCGCCAACGGGGCCGCACAGATACGCAGTATTTT. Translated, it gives CASSQDRQRGRTDTQYF.

CDR3 DNA sequence: TGTGCCATCCGGACTAGCGGGACGAACACCGGGGAGCTGTTTTTT. It yields the protein CAIRTSGTNTGELFF. The chain combines TRBV7-9 with TRBJ2-2; 12 bases are shared with TRBD2. CDR3 length: 15 residues. With 10 bases clipped from V and 0 bases from J, the junction kept 3 bases outside the gene matches. Germline V gene lookup returns CDR1 SEHNR and CDR2 FQNEAQ (reference sequence). Full variable domain (missing parts from reference TRBV7-9 and TRBJ2-2): DTGVSQNPRHKITKRGQNVTFRCDPISEHNRLYWYRQTLGQGPEFLTYFQNEAQLEKSRLLSDRFSAERPKGSFSTLEIQRTEQGDSAMYLCAIRTSGTNTGELFFGEGSRLTVL.